The clone carrying this TCR beta chain was seen a handful of times. V lost 4 bases and J lost 3; bases outside the gene matches: 10. This CDR3 spans 15 amino acids. Germline CDR1 reads SQVTM; CDR2 reads ANQGSEA. The data were obtained in a study of blood T cells in healthy people across ages. The authors ran a second PCR of about 7 to 12 cycles using a sample-barcoded 5' primer and a J-beta primer mix. TCRdb called the 5' RACE reads again in MiXCR, with one record for every CDR3 protein. The repertoire includes around 990,000 distinct CDR3 sequences, 25% of them detected once, and around 0.7% sits in the top ten. These data also formed part of another study, on T cells of mothers and their children.

The rearrangement links TRBV29-1 to TRBJ1-1, with TRBD1 identical over 8 bases. Sequencing was performed on blood. The receptor was derived from a girl aged 2 to 9 in good health. The CDR3 is CSVVVQGAGDTEAFF. CDR3 sequence (DNA): TGCAGCGTTGTAGTTCAGGGGGCGGGGGACACTGAAGCTTTCTTT.